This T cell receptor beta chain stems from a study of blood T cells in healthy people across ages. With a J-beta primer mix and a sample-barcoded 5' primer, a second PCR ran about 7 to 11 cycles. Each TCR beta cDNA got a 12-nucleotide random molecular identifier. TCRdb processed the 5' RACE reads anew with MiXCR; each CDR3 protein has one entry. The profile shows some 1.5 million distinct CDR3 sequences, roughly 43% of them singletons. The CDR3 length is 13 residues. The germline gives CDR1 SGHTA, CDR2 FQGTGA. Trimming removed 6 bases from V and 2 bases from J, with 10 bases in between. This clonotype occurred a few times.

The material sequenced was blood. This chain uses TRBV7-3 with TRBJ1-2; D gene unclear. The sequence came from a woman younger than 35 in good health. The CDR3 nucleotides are TGTGCCAGCAGGCTACGGCCAAACTATGGCTACACCTTC. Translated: CASRLRPNYGYTF.